The rows below give T cell receptor beta chains drawn from one sample of a study of blood T cell repertoires in COVID-19. Sequencing was performed with immunoSEQ multiplex PCR; in TCRdb, only in-frame clones are kept and a portion is missing. Among 350,000 to 450,000 clones listed, approximately 93% were seen once. The source material was PBMCs or T cells enriched from blood (not recorded which). The receptors originated from a woman aged 40-49 years who had been exposed to COVID-19. Both conserved end residues are part of each CDR3. The order of the fields is J gene, clone size, V gene, D gene, CDR3 DNA, CDR3 protein. The D gene is left open where the match is weak. Not every row has a clone size; where given, it reads once, few, many or a size class.

>TRBJ2-7|-|TRBV6-2/TRBV6-3|-
TGTGCCAGCAGTCACAGTCCGATCCCTGGGTACTTC
CASSHSPIPGYF
>TRBJ1-5|-|TRBV4-2|-
TGTGCCAGCAGCCAAGAGGCCAGAAATCAGCCCCAGCATTTT
CASSQEARNQPQHF
>TRBJ1-1|-|TRBV10-3|-
TGTGCCATCAGTGAGAACTACAGGGCTGAAGCTTTCTTT
CAISENYRAEAFF
>TRBJ1-1|-|TRBV5-1|-
TGCGCCAGCAGGGGAGGTCAGAACACTGAAGCTTTCTTT
CASRGGQNTEAFF
>TRBJ2-1|-|TRBV15|TRBD2
TGTGCCACCAGCAGAGATCTGGTAGCGGGGAGCTCCTACAATGAGCAGTTCTTC
CATSRDLVAGSSYNEQFF
>TRBJ2-3|-|TRBV2|TRBD2
TGTGCCAGCACCTCGACTAGCGGCACAGATACGCAGTATTTT
CASTSTSGTDTQYF
>TRBJ2-7|-|TRBV12-3/TRBV12-4|-
TGTGCCAGCAGTCGCGCCTACGAGCAGTACTTC
CASSRAYEQYF
>TRBJ2-3|-|TRBV29-1|TRBD2
TGCAGCGTTGCCCCGCGGGGGAGCACAGATACGCAGTATTTT
CSVAPRGSTDTQYF
>TRBJ1-3|-|TRBV14|TRBD1
TGTGCCAGCAGCCAAGTCAGGACAGGGGGAAACACCATATATTTT
CASSQVRTGGNTIYF
>TRBJ1-5|-|TRBV10-2|TRBD1
TGCGCCAGCAGTATAAACAGGGGACAGCCCCAGCATTTT
CASSINRGQPQHF
>TRBJ2-1|-|TRBV7-6|-
TGTGCCAGCAGCTCTAATGGCAATGAGCAGTTCTTC
CASSSNGNEQFF
>TRBJ1-2|-|TRBV7-9|TRBD1
TGTGCCAGCAGCCGAAATGGACAGGGGGATGGCTACACCTTC
CASSRNGQGDGYTF
>TRBJ2-7|-|TRBV18|TRBD2
TGTGCCAGCTCACCTTCCGATACTAGCGACGAGCAGTACTTC
CASSPSDTSDEQYF
>TRBJ2-1|once|TRBV19|-
TGTGCCAGTAGTATATGGGGACTCGACAATGAGCAGTTCTTC
CASSIWGLDNEQFF
>TRBJ2-3|-|TRBV7-2|-
TGTGCCAGCAGCTTGAGCGATACGCAGTATTTT
CASSLSDTQYF
>TRBJ1-2|once|TRBV7-9|-
TGTGCCAGCAGCCGAACCACCGGGGGACCCCCGAGCTACACCTTC
CASSRTTGGPPSYTF